Each of the 23 T cell receptor beta chains below was sequenced from the same sample in a study of T cell changes during pregnancy in multiple sclerosis (dated by TCRdb to the late 2010s). Libraries were prepared through the immunoSEQ multiplex PCR assay. As stored in TCRdb, this immuneACCESS dataset retains in-frame rearrangements with V and J assigned. A fraction of the clones does not appear; measured against another copy, unresolved V genes explain less than half of the discrepancy, and the remainder lacks a known reason. The sample table contains 90,000 or so clones; only one count was recorded for more than 85% of them. Around 1.8% of the sample rests with the top ten. The material sequenced was peripheral blood, taken in the first trimester of pregnancy. The receptors stem from a female donor in good health, enrolled as a control in a pregnancy study.

This clone turned up a few times. The rearrangement uses TRBV7-9 and TRBJ2-3; TRBD2 matches at 11 bases. The CDR3 has 16 amino acids. Germline loops: CDR1 SEHNR, CDR2 FQNEAQ (reference sequence). The junction had 10 bases not matched to a gene; V was cut back by 5 bases and J by 6 bases. The CDR3 reads CASSAPLAGGPDTQYF. In DNA form, the CDR3 reads TGTGCCAGCAGCGCACCCCTAGCGGGGGGCCCGGATACGCAGTATTTT.

Here the CDR3 reads CASSHAAGGDYGYTF. For the CDR3, the DNA is TGCGCCAGCAGCCACGCCGCAGGGGGCGACTATGGCTACACCTTC. The V and J genes are TRBV4-1 and TRBJ1-2, with 8 bases fitting TRBD1. This CDR3 region has 15 residues. V lost 3 bases to trimming and J lost 3 bases; unmatched junction nucleotides: 6. Germline CDR1 reads MGHRA; CDR2 reads YSYEKL.

The chain employs TRBV14 and TRBJ2-3; TRBD2 agrees at 16 bases. Per germline, CDR1 SGHDN and CDR2 FVKESK. The CDR3 consists of 18 residues. The trim removed 5 bases at V and 4 bases at J, leaving 9 bases unmatched. CDR3 protein: CASSATGLAGGRSDTQYF. CDR3 coding DNA: TGTGCCAGCAGCGCGACGGGACTAGCGGGGGGGCGGTCAGATACGCAGTATTTT.

The chain carries TRBV28 and TRBJ1-5; 11 bases align to TRBD1. The germline V gene has CDR1 MDHEN and CDR2 SYDVKM. Trimming cost V 4 bases and J 9 bases; bases outside gene matches: 11. CDR3 size: 16 residues. This CDR3 is CASSSTGQGAHGPQHF. CDR3 coding DNA: TGTGCCAGCAGTTCAACCGGACAGGGGGCTCATGGGCCCCAGCATTTT.

The chain recombines TRBV7-3 with TRBJ2-7; D is possibly TRBD1 (6 bases). This CDR3 has 14 amino acids. V lost 5 bases, J lost 1 base, and 12 bases lay in between. Germline V lookup: CDR1 SGHTA, CDR2 FQGTGA. The CDR3 coding sequence is TGTGCCAGCAGCCTACAGGGTAATTCCTACGAGCAGTACTTC. This sequence encodes CASSLQGNSYEQYF.

The chain uses TRBV5-1 and TRBJ2-7; 9 positions agree with TRBD1. The ends lost 1 base at V and 3 bases at J; junction bases unmatched: 11. The CDR3 is 17 amino acids. CDR1 is SGHRS and CDR2 is YFSETQ in the germline V gene. CDR3 DNA sequence: TGCGCCAGCAGCTTGAGTCCCCGGACAGGGGATTTCTACGAGCAGTACTTC. Its protein is CASSLSPRTGDFYEQYF. The full variable domain, completed using reference TRBV5-1 and TRBJ2-7, is KAGVTQTPRYLIKTRGQQVTLSCSPISGHRSVSWYQQTPGQGLQFLFEYFSETQRNKGNFPGRFSGRQFSNSRSEMNVSTLELGDSALYLCASSLSPRTGDFYEQYFGPGTRLTVT.

The chain uses TRBV4-1 and TRBJ2-7, with TRBD1 matching 8 bases. The germline V gene encodes CDR1 MGHRA and CDR2 YSYEKL. The CDR3 contains 15 residues. V gave up 2 bases and J gave up 6 bases; unmatched junction bases: 9. The CDR3 region has the DNA TGCGCCAGCAGCCAACCGGACAGGGCTTTTCTCGAGCAGTACTTC. Protein product: CASSQPDRAFLEQYF.

The chain uses TRBV11-2 and TRBJ2-7; TRBD1 might be the D (6 bases). Deletions cut 3 bases from V and 7 bases from J, with 16 bases between. The CDR3 spans 14 residues. Germline V gene data show CDR1 as SGHAT and CDR2 as FQNNGV. CDR3 sequence: CASSLPGRGWEQYF. The CDR3, as DNA: TGTGCCAGCAGCTTGCCGGGCAGGGGCTGGGAGCAGTACTTC.

The chain is built from TRBV4-3 and TRBJ2-3, with TRBD2 identical over 8 bases. CDR1 and CDR2 from the germline V gene are LGHNA and YSLEER. V lost 1 base, J lost 2 bases, and 14 bases stayed unmatched. The CDR3 contains 19 residues. The CDR3 bases are TGCGCCAGCAGCCAAGCTTACGCGGGGGGACACGATTACACAGATACGCAGTATTTT. This sequence encodes CASSQAYAGGHDYTDTQYF.

This chain joins TRBV7-2 and TRBJ1-4; D is unresolved. The CDR3 extends over 14 amino acids. The ends were cut back, 1 base at V and 6 bases at J, with 9 bases in the middle. The V gene's germline CDR1 is SGHTA and CDR2 FQGNSA. The CDR3 DNA is TGTGCCAGCAGCTTAGGGATGACACATGAAAAACTGTTTTTT. Translation gives CASSLGMTHEKLFF.

This clone showed up just a few times. This chain links TRBV4-2 with TRBJ1-2, with D uncertain. V was shortened by 3 bases and J by 4 bases, with 9 bases between the two germline ends. In germline, CDR1 is LGHNA, CDR2 YNFKEQ. The CDR3 sequence is 13 residues long. As DNA, the CDR3 is TGTGCCAGCAGCCACGGCAGGATCTATGGCTACACCTTC. Translating gives CASSHGRIYGYTF.

The chain is built from TRBV5-1 and TRBJ2-1; 11 nucleotides match TRBD2. Trimming took 0 bases from V and 5 from J; bases not matched to a gene: 7. CDR1 SGHRS and CDR2 YFSETQ come from the germline V gene. The CDR3 is made up of 17 amino acids. The CDR3, as DNA: TGCGCCAGCAGCTTGGGTCTAGCGGGGGGCCCAAACAATGAGCAGTTCTTC. Translated: CASSLGLAGGPNNEQFF.

This clone was seen a single time. The V call is TRBV14, the J call TRBJ1-2; D unresolved. V gave up 3 bases and J gave up 1 base, with 12 bases separating them. CDR1 is SGHDN, CDR2 FVKESK, per germline. The CDR3 loop spans 15 amino acids. CDR3 protein: CASSQLAQVNYGYTF. CDR3 bases: TGTGCCAGCAGCCAGCTGGCCCAGGTTAACTATGGCTACACCTTC.

This rearrangement joins TRBV19 to TRBJ2-1; possibly TRBD2 for D (5 bases). Germline CDR1 reads LNHDA; CDR2 reads SQIVND (reference sequence). Trimming stripped 7 bases from V and 2 bases from J, with 9 bases between. The CDR3 is made up of 13 amino acids. The CDR3, as DNA: TGTGCCAGTACCGTCGGGACCTACAATGAGCAGTTCTTC. Translating gives CASTVGTYNEQFF.

The chain is built from TRBV7-2 and TRBJ2-7, with TRBD1 matching 11 bases. Germline CDR1 is SGHTA and CDR2 is FQGNSA. Losses at the gene ends were 5 bases for V and 9 bases for J; bases not matched to a gene: 12. The CDR3 covers 15 residues. CDR3 protein: CASSREGGTGGLQYF. In DNA, the CDR3 is TGTGCCAGCAGCCGCGAAGGAGGGACAGGGGGATTGCAGTACTTC.

CDR3 in amino acids: CASNPTAGYGYTF. As DNA, the CDR3 is TGTGCCAGCAACCCGACGGCGGGCTATGGCTACACCTTC. The J gene is TRBJ1-2, the V gene TRBV6-5; D is uncertain. Trimming cost V 7 bases and J 4 bases, with 13 bases left between them. Germline-derived CDR1 and CDR2 are MNHEY and SVGAGI. The CDR3 consists of 13 residues.

The V gene is TRBV7-2, the J gene TRBJ1-2, with 7 bases fitting TRBD1. Germline loops: CDR1 SGHTA, CDR2 FQGNSA. V gave up 5 bases and J gave up 8 bases; unmatched junction bases: 14. The CDR3 contains 15 residues. CDR3 coding DNA: TGTGCCAGCAGCCTCAATCCGGGGACAGCTCGGGGCTACACCTTC. Translated: CASSLNPGTARGYTF. Full variable domain (missing parts from reference TRBV7-2 and TRBJ1-2): GAGVSQSPSNKVTEKGKDVELRCDPISGHTALYWYRQSLGQGLEFLIYFQGNSAPDKSGLPSDRFSAERTGGSVSTLTIQRTQQEDSAVYLCASSLNPGTARGYTFGSGTRLTVV.

The chain joins TRBV27 to TRBJ2-7; D uncertain. This CDR3 contains 18 residues. Between the trimmed V and J ends, which lost 0 bases and 5 bases, there was a span of 23 bases. Germline-derived CDR1 and CDR2 are MNHEY and SMNVEV (reference sequence). The CDR3 here is CASSLSPSGLVGKDEQYF. CDR3 DNA sequence: TGTGCCAGCAGTTTATCCCCGTCGGGTCTGGTGGGTAAGGACGAGCAGTACTTC.

The chain links TRBV2 to TRBJ1-2, with 11 nucleotides matching TRBD1. The CDR3 spans 14 residues. Losses at the gene ends were 6 bases for V and 4 bases for J; bases not matched to a gene: 4. In germline, CDR1 is SNHLY, CDR2 FYNNEI. This chain's CDR3 is CASRGQGAAYGYTF. DNA of the CDR3: TGTGCCAGCAGAGGACAGGGGGCAGCCTATGGCTACACCTTC. Full variable domain (outside the CDR3, taken from reference TRBV2 and TRBJ1-2): EPEVTQTPSHQVTQMGQEVILRCVPISNHLYFYWYRQILGQKVEFLVSFYNNEISEKSEIFDDQFSVERPDGSNFTLKIRSTKLEDSAMYFCASRGQGAAYGYTFGSGTRLTVV.

This chain joins TRBV30 and TRBJ2-2, with a tentative D call TRBD2 (6 bases). The V end lost 0 bases, the J end lost 4 bases, and 21 bases lay between the germline ends. This CDR3 is 18 amino acids long. In germline, CDR1 is GTSNPN, CDR2 SVGIG (reference sequence). The CDR3 DNA sequence: TGTGCCTGGAGTGTACCGAGGACTACCTGGGTACCCACCGGGGAGCTGTTTTTT. Translation gives CAWSVPRTTWVPTGELFF.

This chain connects TRBV4-3 to TRBJ2-2, with D maybe TRBD1 (6 bases). Per the germline V gene, CDR1 is LGHNA and CDR2 is YSLEER. This CDR3 spans 17 amino acids. Between the trimmed V and J ends, which lost 0 bases and 7 bases, there was a span of 18 bases. In nucleotides, the CDR3 is TGCGCCAGCAGCCAAGATTTGAGGACAGCCAGCAACGGGGAGCTGTTTTTT. Amino acid sequence: CASSQDLRTASNGELFF.

This chain joins TRBV4-1 and TRBJ2-6; a possible D gene is TRBD2 (6 bases). Trimming pared 1 base from V and 1 base from J, leaving 8 bases between. CDR1 is MGHRA, CDR2 YSYEKL, per germline. The CDR3 sequence is 16 residues long. Here the CDR3 reads CASSQGRGSGANVLTF. In DNA, the CDR3 is TGCGCCAGCAGCCAAGGGCGGGGTTCTGGGGCCAACGTCCTGACTTTC.

The genes are TRBV9 and TRBJ2-1; 9 nucleotides agree with TRBD2. Germline V gives CDR1 SGDLS, CDR2 YYNGEE. Trimming removed 0 bases from V and 6 bases from J; junction bases left unmatched: 4. The CDR3 extends over 15 amino acids. CDR3 DNA: TGTGCCAGCAGCGTAGGGCTAGCGGGGTCCAATGAGCAGTTCTTC. Translating gives CASSVGLAGSNEQFF.